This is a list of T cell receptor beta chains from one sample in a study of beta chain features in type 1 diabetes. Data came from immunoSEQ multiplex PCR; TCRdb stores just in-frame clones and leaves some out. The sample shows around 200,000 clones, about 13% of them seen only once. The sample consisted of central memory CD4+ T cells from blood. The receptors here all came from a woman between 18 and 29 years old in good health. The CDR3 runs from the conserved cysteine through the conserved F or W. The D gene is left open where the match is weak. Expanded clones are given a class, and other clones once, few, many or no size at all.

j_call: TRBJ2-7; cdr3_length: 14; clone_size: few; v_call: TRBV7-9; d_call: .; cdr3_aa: CASSLDLQGSEQYF; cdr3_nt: TGTGCCAGCAGCTTAGATTTGCAGGGTAGCGAGCAGTACTTC
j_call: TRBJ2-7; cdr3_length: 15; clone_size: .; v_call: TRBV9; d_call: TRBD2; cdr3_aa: CASSPRSGGPYEQYF; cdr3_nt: TGTGCCAGCAGCCCCCGGTCGGGGGGGCCCTACGAGCAGTACTTC
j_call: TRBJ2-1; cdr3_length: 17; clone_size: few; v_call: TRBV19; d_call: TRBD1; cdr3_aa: CASSTQTGTASYNEQFF; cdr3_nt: TGTGCCAGTAGTACGCAGACCGGGACAGCTTCCTACAATGAGCAGTTCTTC
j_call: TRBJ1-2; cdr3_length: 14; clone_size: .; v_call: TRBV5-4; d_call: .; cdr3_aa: CASSLPHENYGYTF; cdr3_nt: TGTGCCAGCAGCTTGCCCCACGAGAACTATGGCTACACCTTC
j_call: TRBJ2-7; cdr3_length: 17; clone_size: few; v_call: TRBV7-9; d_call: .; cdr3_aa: CASSLVPQAGIPYEQYF; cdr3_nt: TGTGCCAGCAGCTTAGTGCCGCAGGCAGGGATACCCTACGAGCAGTACTTC
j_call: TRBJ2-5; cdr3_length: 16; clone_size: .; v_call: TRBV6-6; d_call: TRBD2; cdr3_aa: CASRSYVGLAQETQYF; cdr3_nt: TGTGCCAGCAGATCTTATGTGGGACTAGCGCAAGAGACCCAGTACTTC
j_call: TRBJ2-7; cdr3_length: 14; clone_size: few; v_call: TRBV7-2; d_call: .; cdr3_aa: CASSLGQTSREQYF; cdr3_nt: TGTGCCAGCAGCTTAGGACAGACCTCTCGAGAGCAGTACTTC
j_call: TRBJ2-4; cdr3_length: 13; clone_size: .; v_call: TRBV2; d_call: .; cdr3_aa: CASSGWGGNIQYF; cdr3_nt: TGTGCCAGCAGTGGTTGGGGCGGAAACATTCAGTACTTC
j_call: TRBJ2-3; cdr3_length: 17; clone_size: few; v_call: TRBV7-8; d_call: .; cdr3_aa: CASSSTPTGPRTDTQYF; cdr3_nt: TGTGCCAGCAGCTCCACCCCGACAGGACCCCGCACAGATACGCAGTATTTT
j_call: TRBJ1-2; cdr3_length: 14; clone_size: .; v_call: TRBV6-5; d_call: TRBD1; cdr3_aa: CASRGQGDNYGYTF; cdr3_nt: TGTGCCAGCAGAGGACAGGGGGACAACTATGGCTACACCTTC
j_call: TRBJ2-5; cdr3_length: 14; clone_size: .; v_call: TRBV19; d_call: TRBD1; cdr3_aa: CASSTTGGGETQYF; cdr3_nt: TGTGCCAGTAGTACAACAGGGGGCGGTGAGACCCAGTACTTC
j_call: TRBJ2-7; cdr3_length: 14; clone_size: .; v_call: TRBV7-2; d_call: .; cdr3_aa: CASSLRQATYEQYF; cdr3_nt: TGTGCCAGCAGCTTAAGACAGGCCACCTACGAGCAGTACTTC
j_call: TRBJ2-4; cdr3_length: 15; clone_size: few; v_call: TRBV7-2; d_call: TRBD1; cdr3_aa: CASSLQRQGRNIQYF; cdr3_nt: TGTGCCAGCAGCTTACAGAGACAGGGTCGGAACATTCAGTACTTC
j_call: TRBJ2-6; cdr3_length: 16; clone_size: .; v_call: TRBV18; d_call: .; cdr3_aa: CASSPSWSSGANVLTF; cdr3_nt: TGTGCCAGCTCACCATCCTGGAGCTCTGGGGCCAACGTCCTGACTTTC
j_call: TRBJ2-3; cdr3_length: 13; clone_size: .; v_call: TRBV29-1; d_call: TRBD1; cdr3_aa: CSVDRGLVDTQYF; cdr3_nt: TGCAGCGTTGACAGGGGGCTGGTAGATACGCAGTATTTT
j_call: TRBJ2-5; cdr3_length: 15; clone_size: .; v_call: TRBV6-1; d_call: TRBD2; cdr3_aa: CASSGLAGPQETQYF; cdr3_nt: TGTGCCAGCAGTGGACTAGCGGGACCTCAAGAGACCCAGTACTTC
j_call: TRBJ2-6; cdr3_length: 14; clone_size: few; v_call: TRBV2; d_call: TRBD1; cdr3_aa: CASRRGPGANVLTF; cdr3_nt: TGTGCCAGCAGAAGGGGGCCTGGGGCCAACGTCCTGACTTTC
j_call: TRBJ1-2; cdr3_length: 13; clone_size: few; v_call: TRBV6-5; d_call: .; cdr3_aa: CASSPRQLHGYTF; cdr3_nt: TGTGCCAGCAGCCCTAGACAGCTACATGGCTACACCTTC
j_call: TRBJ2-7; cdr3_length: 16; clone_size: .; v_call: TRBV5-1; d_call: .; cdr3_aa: CASSLDRSNPSYEQYF; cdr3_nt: TGCGCCAGCAGCTTGGATCGGTCCAACCCATCCTACGAGCAGTACTTC
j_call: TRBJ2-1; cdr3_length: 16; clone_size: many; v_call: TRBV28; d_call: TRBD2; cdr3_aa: CASSPWVAGGQDEQFF; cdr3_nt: TGTGCCAGCAGTCCCTGGGTAGCGGGAGGGCAAGATGAGCAGTTCTTC
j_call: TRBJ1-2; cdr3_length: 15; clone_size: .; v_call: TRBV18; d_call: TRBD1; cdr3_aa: CASSPDGTANYGYTF; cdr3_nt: TGTGCCAGCTCACCTGACGGGACAGCTAACTATGGCTACACCTTC
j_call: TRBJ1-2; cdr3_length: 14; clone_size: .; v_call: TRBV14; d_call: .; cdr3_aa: CASSLLGPNYGYTF; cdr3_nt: TGTGCCAGCAGCCTCCTAGGCCCAAACTATGGCTACACCTTC
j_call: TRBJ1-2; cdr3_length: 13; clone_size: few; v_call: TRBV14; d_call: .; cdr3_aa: CASSQLTSFGYTF; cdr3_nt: TGTGCCAGCAGCCAACTTACATCCTTTGGCTACACCTTC
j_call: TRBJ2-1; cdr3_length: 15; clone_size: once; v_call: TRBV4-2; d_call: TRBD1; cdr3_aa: CASSGNRGSYNEQFF; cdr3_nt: TGTGCCAGCAGTGGGAACAGGGGATCCTACAATGAGCAGTTCTTC
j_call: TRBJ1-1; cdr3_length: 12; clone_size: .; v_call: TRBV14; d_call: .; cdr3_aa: CASSQDRVLAFF; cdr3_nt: TGTGCCAGCAGCCAAGACAGGGTCTTAGCTTTCTTT
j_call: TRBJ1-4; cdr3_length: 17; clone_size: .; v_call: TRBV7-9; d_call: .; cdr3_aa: CASSLGQGSGTNEKLFF; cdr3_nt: TGTGCCAGCAGCTTAGGGCAGGGTTCTGGGACTAATGAAAAACTGTTTTTT
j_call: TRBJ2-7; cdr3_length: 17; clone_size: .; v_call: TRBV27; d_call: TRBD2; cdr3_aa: CASSPHNLAGGPYEQYF; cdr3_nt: TGTGCCAGCAGTCCCCACAATCTAGCGGGAGGGCCCTACGAGCAGTACTTC
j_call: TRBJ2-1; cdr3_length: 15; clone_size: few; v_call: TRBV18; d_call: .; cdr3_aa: CASSPKGVNYNEQFF; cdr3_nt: TGTGCCAGCTCACCTAAGGGGGTAAACTACAATGAGCAGTTCTTC
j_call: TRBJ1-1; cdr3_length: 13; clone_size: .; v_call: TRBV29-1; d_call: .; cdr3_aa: CSVEGSRNTEAFF; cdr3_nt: TGCAGCGTTGAGGGCTCCAGGAACACTGAAGCTTTCTTT
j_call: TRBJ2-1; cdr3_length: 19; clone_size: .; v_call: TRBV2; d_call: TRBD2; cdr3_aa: CASSPVHSSLAGAYNEQFF; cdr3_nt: TGTGCCAGCAGTCCAGTACATTCCTCGCTAGCGGGAGCTTACAATGAGCAGTTCTTC
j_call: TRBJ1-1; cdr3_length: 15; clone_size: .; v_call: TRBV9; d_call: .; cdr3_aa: CASSVGVGGQRRAFF; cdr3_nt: TGTGCCAGCAGCGTAGGGGTGGGTGGACAGAGACGAGCTTTCTTT
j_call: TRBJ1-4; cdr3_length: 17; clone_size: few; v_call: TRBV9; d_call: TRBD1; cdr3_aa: CASSLGTGRATNEKLFF; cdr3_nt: TGTGCCAGCAGCTTAGGGACAGGGCGTGCAACTAATGAAAAACTGTTTTTT
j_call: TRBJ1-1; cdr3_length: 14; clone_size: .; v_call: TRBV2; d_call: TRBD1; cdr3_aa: CASSDGTASTEAFF; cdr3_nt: TGTGCCAGCAGCGACGGGACAGCGAGCACTGAAGCTTTCTTT
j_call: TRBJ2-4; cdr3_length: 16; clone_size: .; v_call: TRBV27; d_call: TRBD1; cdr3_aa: CASSSDRASAKNIQYF; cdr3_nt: TGTGCCAGCAGTTCGGACAGGGCTTCGGCCAAAAACATTCAGTACTTC
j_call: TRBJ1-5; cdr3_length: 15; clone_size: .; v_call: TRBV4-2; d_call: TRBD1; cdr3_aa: CASSLKGQGNQPQHF; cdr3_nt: TGTGCCAGCAGCCTTAAAGGACAGGGGAATCAGCCCCAGCATTTT
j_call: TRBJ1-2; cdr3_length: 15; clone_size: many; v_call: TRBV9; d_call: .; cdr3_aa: CASSVDRTPLYGYTF; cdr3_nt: TGTGCCAGCAGCGTAGATCGGACACCGCTCTATGGCTACACCTTC
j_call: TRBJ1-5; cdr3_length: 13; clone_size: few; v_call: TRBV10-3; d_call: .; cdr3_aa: CAISEADNQPQHF; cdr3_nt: TGTGCCATCAGTGAGGCGGACAATCAGCCCCAGCATTTT
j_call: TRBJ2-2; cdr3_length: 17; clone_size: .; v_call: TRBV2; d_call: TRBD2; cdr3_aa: CASSETLAGLNTGELFF; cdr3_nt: TGTGCCAGCAGTGAAACACTAGCGGGGCTTAACACCGGGGAGCTGTTTTTT
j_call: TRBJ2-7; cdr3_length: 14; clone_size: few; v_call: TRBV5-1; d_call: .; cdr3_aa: CASSTSPGRYEQYF; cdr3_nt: TGCGCCAGCAGCACCAGCCCAGGGCGTTACGAGCAGTACTTC
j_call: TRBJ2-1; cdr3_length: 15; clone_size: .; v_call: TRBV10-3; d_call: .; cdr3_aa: CATQRQDSSYNEQFF; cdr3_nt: TGTGCCACCCAGAGACAGGACAGCTCCTACAATGAGCAGTTCTTC
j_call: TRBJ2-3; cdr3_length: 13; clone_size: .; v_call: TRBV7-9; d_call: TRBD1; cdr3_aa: CASSLGQGAKEYF; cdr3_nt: TGTGCCAGCAGCCTCGGCCAGGGGGCTAAGGAGTATTTT
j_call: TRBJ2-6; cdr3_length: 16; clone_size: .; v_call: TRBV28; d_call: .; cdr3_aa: CASSPQLISGANVLTF; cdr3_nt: TGTGCCAGCAGTCCGCAACTGATCTCTGGGGCCAACGTCCTGACTTTC
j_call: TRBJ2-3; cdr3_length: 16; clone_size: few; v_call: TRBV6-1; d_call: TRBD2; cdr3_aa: CASSEAARGGSDTQYF; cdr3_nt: TGTGCCAGCAGTGAAGCCGCGCGGGGGGGGTCAGATACGCAGTATTTT
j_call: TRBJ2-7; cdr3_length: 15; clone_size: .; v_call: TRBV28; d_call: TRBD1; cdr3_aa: CASTSLRTGIYEQYF; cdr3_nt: TGTGCCAGCACCTCGTTAAGGACAGGGATATACGAGCAGTACTTC
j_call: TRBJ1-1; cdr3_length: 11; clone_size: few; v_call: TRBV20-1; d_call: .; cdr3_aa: CSWAGYTEAFF; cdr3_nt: TGCAGTTGGGCGGGGTACACTGAAGCTTTCTTT
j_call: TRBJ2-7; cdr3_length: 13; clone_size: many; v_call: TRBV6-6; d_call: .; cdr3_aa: CASRQRESYEQYF; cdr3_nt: TGTGCCAGCAGACAACGGGAGTCTTACGAGCAGTACTTC
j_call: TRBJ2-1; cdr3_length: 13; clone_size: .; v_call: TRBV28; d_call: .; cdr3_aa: CASSSGDYNEQFF; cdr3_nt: TGTGCCAGCAGTTCGGGGGACTACAATGAGCAGTTCTTC